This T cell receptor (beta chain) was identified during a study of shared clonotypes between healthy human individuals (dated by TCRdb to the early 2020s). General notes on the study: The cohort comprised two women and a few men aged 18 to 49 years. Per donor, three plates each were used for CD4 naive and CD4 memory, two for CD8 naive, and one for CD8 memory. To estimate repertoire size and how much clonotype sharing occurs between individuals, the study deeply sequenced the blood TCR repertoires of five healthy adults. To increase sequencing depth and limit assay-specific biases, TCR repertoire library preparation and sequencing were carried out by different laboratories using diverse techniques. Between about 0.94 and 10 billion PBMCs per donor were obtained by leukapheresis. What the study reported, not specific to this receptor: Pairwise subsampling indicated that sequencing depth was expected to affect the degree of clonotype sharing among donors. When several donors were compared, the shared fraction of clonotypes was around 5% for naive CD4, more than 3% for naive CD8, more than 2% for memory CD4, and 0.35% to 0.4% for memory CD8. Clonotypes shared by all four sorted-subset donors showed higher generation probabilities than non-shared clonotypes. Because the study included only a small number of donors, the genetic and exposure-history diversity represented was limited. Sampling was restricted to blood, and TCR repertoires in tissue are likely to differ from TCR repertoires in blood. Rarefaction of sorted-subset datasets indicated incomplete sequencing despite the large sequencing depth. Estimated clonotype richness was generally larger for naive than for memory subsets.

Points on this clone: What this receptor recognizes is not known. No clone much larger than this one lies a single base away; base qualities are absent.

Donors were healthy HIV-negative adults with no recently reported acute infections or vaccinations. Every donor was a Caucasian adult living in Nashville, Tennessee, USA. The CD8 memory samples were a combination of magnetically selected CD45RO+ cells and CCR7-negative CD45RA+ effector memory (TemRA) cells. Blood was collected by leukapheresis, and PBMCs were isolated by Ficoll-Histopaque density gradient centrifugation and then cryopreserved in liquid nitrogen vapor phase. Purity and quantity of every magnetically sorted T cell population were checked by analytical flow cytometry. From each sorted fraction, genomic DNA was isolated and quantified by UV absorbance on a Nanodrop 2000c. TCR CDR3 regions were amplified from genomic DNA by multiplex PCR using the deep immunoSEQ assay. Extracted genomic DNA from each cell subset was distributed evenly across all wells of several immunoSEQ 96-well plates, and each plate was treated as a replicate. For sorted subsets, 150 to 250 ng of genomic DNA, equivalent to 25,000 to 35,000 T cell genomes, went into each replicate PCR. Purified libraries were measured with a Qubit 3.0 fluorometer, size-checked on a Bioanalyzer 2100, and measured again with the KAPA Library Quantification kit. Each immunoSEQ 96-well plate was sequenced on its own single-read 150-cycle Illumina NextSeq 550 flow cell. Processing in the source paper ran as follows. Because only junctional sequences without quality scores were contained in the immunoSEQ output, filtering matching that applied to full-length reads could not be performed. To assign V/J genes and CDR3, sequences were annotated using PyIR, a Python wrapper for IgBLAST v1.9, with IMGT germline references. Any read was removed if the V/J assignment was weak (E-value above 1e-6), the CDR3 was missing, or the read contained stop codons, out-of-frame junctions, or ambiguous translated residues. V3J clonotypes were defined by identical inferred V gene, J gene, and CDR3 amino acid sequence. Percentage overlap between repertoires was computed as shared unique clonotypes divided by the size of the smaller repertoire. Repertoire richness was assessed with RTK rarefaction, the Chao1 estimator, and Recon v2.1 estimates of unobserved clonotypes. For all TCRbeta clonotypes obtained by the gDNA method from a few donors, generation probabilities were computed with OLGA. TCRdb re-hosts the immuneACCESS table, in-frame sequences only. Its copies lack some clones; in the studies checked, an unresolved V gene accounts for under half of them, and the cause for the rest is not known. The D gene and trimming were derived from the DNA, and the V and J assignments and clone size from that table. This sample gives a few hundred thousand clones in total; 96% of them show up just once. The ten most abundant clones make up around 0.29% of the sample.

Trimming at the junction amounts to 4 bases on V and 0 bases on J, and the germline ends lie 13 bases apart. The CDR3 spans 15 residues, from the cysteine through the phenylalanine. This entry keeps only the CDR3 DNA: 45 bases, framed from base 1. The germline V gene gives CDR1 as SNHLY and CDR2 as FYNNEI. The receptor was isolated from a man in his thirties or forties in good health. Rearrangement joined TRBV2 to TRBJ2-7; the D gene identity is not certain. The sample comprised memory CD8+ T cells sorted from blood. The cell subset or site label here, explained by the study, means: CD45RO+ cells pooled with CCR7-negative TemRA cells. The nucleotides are TGTGCCAGCAGTGGTGAAGAACGCAGCTCCTACGAGCAGTACTTC. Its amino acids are CASSGEERSSYEQYF.